Shown below are 17 T cell receptor beta chains from a single sample sequenced in a study of early T cells in non-severe SARS-CoV-2 infection. MiXCR, run by TCRdb on the 5' RACE reads, gives a single entry per CDR3 protein. The data hold approximately 66,000 distinct CDR3 sequences, with around an eighth observed a single time. Sequencing was done on a sample of whole blood. These receptors were collected from an adult who was a healthcare worker with PCR-confirmed SARS-CoV-2 infection or an uninfected control (not recorded which).

The V and J genes are TRBV10-2 and TRBJ1-5; D unclear. Per germline, CDR1 WSHSY and CDR2 SAAADI. The CDR3 extends over 17 amino acids. V was trimmed by 0 bases and J by 0 bases, leaving 12 bases between them. Here the CDR3 DNA reads TGCGCCAGCAGTGAGTCGTTTGACGTTTATAGCAATCAGCCCCAGCATTTT. Translated: CASSESFDVYSNQPQHF.

The V and J genes are TRBV5-1 and TRBJ2-1; 14 nucleotides line up with TRBD2. V gave up 4 bases and J gave up 8 bases; unmatched junction bases: 11. This CDR3 has 17 amino acids. Per germline, CDR1 SGHRS and CDR2 YFSETQ. CDR3 sequence reads: CASSPPTGTSGSDEQFF. The CDR3 region has the DNA TGCGCCAGCAGCCCCCCAACCGGGACTAGCGGGAGCGATGAGCAGTTCTTC. Full variable domain (rest looked up from reference TRBV5-1 and TRBJ2-1): KAGVTQTPRYLIKTRGQQVTLSCSPISGHRSVSWYQQTPGQGLQFLFEYFSETQRNKGNFPGRFSGRQFSNSRSEMNVSTLELGDSALYLCASSPPTGTSGSDEQFFGPGTRLTVL.

The chain uses TRBV28 and TRBJ2-3; D not resolved. The CDR3 length is 15 residues. Per the germline V gene, CDR1 is MDHEN and CDR2 is SYDVKM. With 3 bases removed from V and 4 bases from J, the gap between germline ends came to 14 bases. CDR3 DNA sequence: TGTGCCAGCAGTTTTCCAGGTAGCCGGGCAGATACGCAGTATTTT. It translates to CASSFPGSRADTQYF.

This clonotype was seen more than once but under ten times. V usage is TRBV7-2 and J usage is TRBJ2-3; D is unclear. V was pared by 5 bases and J by 3 bases, with 6 bases between. The CDR3 runs 12 residues. In germline, CDR1 is SGHTA, CDR2 FQGNSA. The CDR3 spells CASSPYTDTQYF. CDR3 DNA sequence: TGTGCCAGCAGCCCTTATACAGATACGCAGTATTTT.

The genes are TRBV7-2 and TRBJ2-7, with TRBD1 matching 8 bases. Germline-derived CDR1 and CDR2 are SGHTA and FQGNSA. The CDR3 contains 14 residues. V dropped 5 bases and J dropped 4; count of bases not matched to a gene: 7. The chain's CDR3 is CASSASRGPYEQYF. CDR3 DNA: TGTGCCAGCAGCGCTAGCAGGGGGCCGTACGAGCAGTACTTC.

This clonotype has a handful of counts. V usage is TRBV28 and J usage is TRBJ2-3; D is ambiguous. The V and J ends lost 3 bases and 5 bases respectively, with 6 bases between them. This CDR3 spans 12 amino acids. Germline-derived CDR1 and CDR2 are MDHEN and SYDVKM. The CDR3 sequence: CASSFYLDTQYF. CDR3 coding DNA: TGTGCCAGCAGTTTTTATTTAGATACGCAGTATTTT.

This CDR3 reads CASSLAGANSPLHF. The DNA for the CDR3 is TGTGCCAGCAGTTTGGCAGGGGCTAATTCACCCCTCCACTTT. The V and J genes are TRBV12-3 or TRBV12-4 and TRBJ1-6; tentatively, D is TRBD1 (6 bases). This CDR3 is 14 amino acids long. The V end was cut by 3 bases, the J end by 6 bases, with 9 bases between.

V gene TRBV6-5 combines with J gene TRBJ2-2, with 10 bases identical to TRBD2. Germline V gene sequence: CDR1 MNHEY, CDR2 SVGAGI. The CDR3 is 14 amino acids. V trimming: 4 bases; J trimming: 5 bases; junction bases outside the gene matches: 1. DNA of the CDR3: TGTGCCAGCAGTTTTAGCGGGGGGACCGGGGAGCTGTTTTTT. This sequence encodes CASSFSGGTGELFF.

The CDR3: CASSLGASGRNSYNEQFF. The CDR3 bases are TGTGCCAGCAGCCTCGGGGCTAGCGGGAGAAACTCCTACAATGAGCAGTTCTTC. The chain couples TRBV7-2 to TRBJ2-1; 10 bases line up with TRBD2. This CDR3 has 18 residues. Germline-derived CDR1 and CDR2 are SGHTA and FQGNSA. With 5 bases clipped from V and 0 bases from J, the junction kept 10 bases outside the gene matches.

This clonotype was recorded many times. This sequence joins TRBV3-1 and TRBJ1-1; D unresolved. Looked up from germline, CDR1 is LGHDT and CDR2 is YNNKEL (reference sequence). The ends were cut back, 0 bases at V and 0 bases at J, with 8 bases in the middle. The CDR3 loop spans 15 amino acids. The CDR3 DNA follows: TGTGCCAGCAGCCAAGAAAGGAGCCTGAACACTGAAGCTTTCTTT. It translates to CASSQERSLNTEAFF.

The table lists this clonotype with a few counts. The chain is built from TRBV4-1 and TRBJ2-5; no clear D. The germline V and J ends were trimmed by 1 base and 7 bases, with 10 bases remaining between them. The germline CDR1 and CDR2 sequences are MGHRA and YSYEKL. CDR3 size: 13 residues. CDR3 residues: CASSQGLLRTQYF. The DNA for the CDR3 is TGCGCCAGCAGCCAAGGACTCTTGAGGACCCAGTACTTC.

This clonotype was counted at least ten times. The chain joins TRBV6-1 to TRBJ1-1; D call uncertain. The germline V gene has CDR1 MNHNS and CDR2 SASEGT. V was clipped by 2 bases and J by 4 bases, with 14 bases between them. The CDR3 sequence is 15 residues long. CDR3 bases: TGTGCCAGCAGTGAAAATCCTACGCAGATCACTGAAGCTTTCTTT. Translation: CASSENPTQITEAFF.

This clonotype showed up many times. V is TRBV9 and J is TRBJ1-2; D is unresolved. The length of the CDR3 is 15 residues. V lost 0 bases and J 0 bases, leaving 9 bases between the germline ends. Germline loops: CDR1 SGDLS, CDR2 YYNGEE. CDR3 in DNA: TGTGCCAGCAGCGTAGACGGGAGAGCTAACTATGGCTACACCTTC. Protein product: CASSVDGRANYGYTF.

This clonotype has a count of ten or more. The CDR3 region is CAISPSGNTEAFF. CDR3 nucleotides: TGTGCCATCAGTCCGTCAGGGAACACTGAAGCTTTCTTT. The J gene is TRBJ1-1, the V gene TRBV10-3; D is uncertain. Germline V lookup: CDR1 ENHRY, CDR2 SYGVKD. The V end was cut by 5 bases, the J end by 1 base, with 8 bases between. The CDR3 loop spans 13 amino acids.

This clonotype was counted ten times or more. The V and J genes are TRBV19 and TRBJ1-2; 7 bases agree with TRBD1. With 4 bases clipped from V and 6 bases from J, the junction kept 5 bases outside the gene matches. The CDR3 sequence is 13 residues long. Germline CDR1 and CDR2: LNHDA and SQIVND (reference sequence). CDR3 sequence reads: CASSTTGVNGYTF. The CDR3 coding sequence is TGTGCCAGTAGTACAACAGGGGTAAATGGCTACACCTTC.

This clonotype was picked up many times. This chain connects TRBV6-1 to TRBJ2-1, with 11 bases that match TRBD1. V dropped 11 bases and J dropped 4; count of bases not matched to a gene: 10. The CDR3 length is 15 residues. CDR1 and CDR2 (germline): MNHNS, SASEGT. The CDR3 sequence: CAARSGTGGYNEQFF. CDR3 in DNA: TGTGCCGCCCGGTCCGGGACAGGGGGGTACAATGAGCAGTTCTTC.

This clonotype was seen more than once but under ten times. The rearrangement uses TRBV6-1 and TRBJ2-5, with 9 nucleotides matching TRBD2. This CDR3 has 14 residues. Germline CDR1 reads MNHNS; CDR2 reads SASEGT. The V and J ends lost 6 bases and 0 bases, in that order; junction bases with no gene match: 2. CDR3 amino acids: CASRRTSDQETQYF. In DNA form, the CDR3 reads TGTGCCAGCAGACGGACTAGCGACCAAGAGACCCAGTACTTC.